This T cell receptor (beta chain) was recorded in a study of CD8 T cells in Susac syndrome. cDNA came from about 0.51 to 1 ug RNA primed by random hexamers. TCRdb used MiXCR to reprocess the immunoSEQ multiplex PCR reads, holding one entry per CDR3 protein. The data show about 210,000 distinct CDR3 sequences, 95% seen once. The CDR3 sequence is 15 residues long. V was clipped by 5 bases and J by 6 bases; unmatched bases: 8. Germline V lookup: CDR1 SSHAT, CDR2 FNYEAQ (reference sequence). This TCR was sampled from a human donor with multiple sclerosis. This chain connects TRBV7-7 to TRBJ2-1, with 9 bases identical to TRBD1. The sample taken for sequencing was CD4+ T cells from PBMCs. The CDR3 bases are TGTGCCAGCAGCATAGGGGGACAGGGCGGCAATGAGCAGTTCTTC. Translation gives CASSIGGQGGNEQFF.